This TCR beta chain is from a study of blood T cell repertoires in COVID-19. Across the study: Collection of acute and convalescent COVID-19 samples took place in the United States, Italy and Spain.

Original processing notes: By means of reference gene primer amplification, nucleated cell counts were estimated. Libraries were prepared by immunoSEQ multiplex PCR; TCRdb keeps only in-frame clonotypes and omits some of them. The V and J calls and clone size are taken from that table; D and trimming were inferred from the DNA. Here the sample spans about 140,000 clones, under 85% being singletons. Those designated as exposed participants met a COVID-19 case within 2 weeks before study entry. CDR1 and CDR2 (germline): GTSNPN, SVGIG (reference sequence). The CDR3 extends over 15 amino acids. Losses at the gene ends were 3 bases for V and 4 bases for J; bases not matched to a gene: 7.

Sequencing was done on a sample of PBMCs or T cells enriched from blood (not recorded which). The receptor was derived from a woman between 18 and 29 years old who had been exposed to COVID-19. The chain couples TRBV30 to TRBJ2-3; 10 nucleotides line up with TRBD2. The CDR3 DNA reads TGTGCCTGGAGCCGGAAGGGACTAGCGTCAGATACGCAGTATTTT. Encoded protein: CAWSRKGLASDTQYF.